The subject of this entry is one T cell receptor beta chain. The CDR3 is 15 amino acids. V lost 6 bases to trimming and J lost 6 bases; unmatched junction nucleotides: 9. Germline values: CDR1 LNHDA, CDR2 SQIVND (reference sequence). In the original processing: For nucleated cells, counts were estimated from reference gene primer amplification. Only in-frame clones appear in the TCRdb table, and some are missing; sequencing was by immunoSEQ multiplex PCR. The V and J calls and clone size are taken from that table; D and trimming were inferred from the DNA. Of 150,000 to 200,000 clones in the sample, about 89% were seen once. These data are taken from a study of blood T cell repertoires in COVID-19. Study-wide context: Collection of acute and convalescent COVID-19 samples took place in the United States, Italy and Spain. The cDNA or gDNA used as material had been derived from T cells, B-cell-depleted T cells, or PBMCs.

Sequencing used peripheral blood. V gene TRBV19 combines with J gene TRBJ1-5; 9 positions match TRBD1. This TCR came from a man between 40 and 49 years old with acute or convalescent COVID-19. Here the CDR3 reads CASSPQGARGQPQHF. CDR3 in DNA: TGTGCCAGTAGCCCACAGGGGGCCCGAGGTCAGCCCCAGCATTTT.